These 20 T cell receptor beta chains were all obtained from the same sample, sequenced in a study of beta chain features in type 1 diabetes. The isolated RNA, all of it, was reverse transcribed, so expressed TCRB transcripts were what got sequenced. The method was immunoSEQ multiplex PCR; TCRdb's version includes in-frame clones alone and lacks a portion of them. This repertoire shows some 230,000 clones, about 9.3% found once; its top ten account for around 0.037%. The sequencing input was naive CD4+ T cells from blood. All receptors come from a young woman in good health.

CDR3 DNA: TGTGCCAGCTCACCCCTTTCGGGACAGGGCACAGATACGCAGTATTTT. This translates into CASSPLSGQGTDTQYF. The J gene is TRBJ2-3, the V gene TRBV18, with 8 bases lining up with TRBD1. This CDR3 is 16 amino acids long. CDR1 KGHSH and CDR2 LQKENI come from the germline V gene. The ends lost 3 bases at V and 1 base at J; junction bases unmatched: 6.

The chain couples TRBV5-1 to TRBJ2-2; 13 bases line up with TRBD2. The CDR3 loop spans 16 amino acids. Germline trimming cut 2 bases from V and 3 bases from J; bases unmatched to any gene: 1. CDR1 is SGHRS and CDR2 is YFSETQ in the germline V gene. The CDR3 DNA reads as TGCGCCAGCAGCTTCGGACTAGCGGGAGACACCGGGGAGCTGTTTTTT. Residues: CASSFGLAGDTGELFF.

This clone was picked up a small number of times. The rearrangement joins TRBV7-8 to TRBJ2-1; 7 bases agree with TRBD2. Per germline, CDR1 SGHVS and CDR2 FQNEAQ. Trimming cost V 5 bases and J 3 bases; bases outside gene matches: 7. The CDR3 is 15 residues long. In DNA, the CDR3 is TGTGCCAGCAGCCCCGAACTAGCGCGCTACAATGAGCAGTTCTTC. Protein sequence: CASSPELARYNEQFF.

This clone was observed a handful of times. V gene TRBV25-1 combines with J gene TRBJ2-3; 7 bases line up with TRBD1. Germline V gives CDR1 MGHDK, CDR2 SYGVNS. The length of the CDR3 is 14 residues. With V trimmed by 5 bases and J by 5 bases, 7 bases remained unmatched. In DNA, the CDR3 is TGTGCCAGCAGTCGAGAGGGGGCTCTAGATACGCAGTATTTT. Amino acid sequence: CASSREGALDTQYF.

This clone has only a few counts. This chain links TRBV5-1 with TRBJ1-4, with D possibly matching TRBD1 (5 bases). With 2 bases removed from V and 7 bases from J, the gap between germline ends came to 12 bases. The CDR3 is made up of 14 amino acids. Looked up from germline, CDR1 is SGHRS and CDR2 is YFSETQ. The CDR3 DNA is TGCGCCAGCAGCTTAGGAGGGGCGGGTGAAAAACTGTTTTTT. The encoded protein is CASSLGGAGEKLFF.

In this sample, this clone turned up many times. The chain joins TRBV18 to TRBJ1-5; 7 bases fit TRBD1. Unmatched junction bases numbered 4, after V lost 3 bases and J lost 5 bases. CDR1 KGHSH and CDR2 LQKENI come from the germline V gene. The CDR3 sequence is 14 residues long. The CDR3, as DNA: TGTGCCAGCTCACCTAGACAGGGCGATCAGCCCCAGCATTTT. Translation gives CASSPRQGDQPQHF.

This clone was picked up a small number of times. Here the CDR3 reads CASSIAGSGANVLTF. The CDR3 nucleotides read TGTGCCAGTAGTATCGCGGGCTCTGGGGCCAACGTCCTGACTTTC. The chain links TRBV19 to TRBJ2-6; the D gene is possibly TRBD2 (5 bases). The CDR3 sequence is 15 residues long. The V end lost 3 bases, the J end lost 0 bases, and 6 bases lay between the germline ends. The germline CDR1 and CDR2 sequences are LNHDA and SQIVND (reference sequence). Full variable domain (remainder filled in from reference TRBV19 and TRBJ2-6): DGGITQSPKYLFRKEGQNVTLSCEQNLNHDAMYWYRQDPGQGLRLIYYSQIVNDFQKGDIAEGYSVSREKKESFPLTVTSAQKNPTAFYLCASSIAGSGANVLTFGAGSRLTVL.

This clone appeared a few times. The V call is TRBV27, the J call TRBJ2-3; 11 positions agree with TRBD2. V lost 5 bases, J lost 0 bases, and 7 bases stayed unmatched. CDR3 length: 17 amino acids. Per germline, CDR1 MNHEY and CDR2 SMNVEV (reference sequence). The CDR3 bases are TGTGCCAGCAGTCCCTACGGGACTAGCGGAAGCACAGATACGCAGTATTTT. Translated: CASSPYGTSGSTDTQYF.

The V and J genes are TRBV6-5 and TRBJ1-2; 7 bases agree with TRBD1. In germline, CDR1 is MNHEY, CDR2 SVGAGI. The CDR3 has 12 residues. V dropped 5 bases and J dropped 9; count of bases not matched to a gene: 6. CDR3 nucleotide sequence: TGTGCCAGCAGTAGGGACAGAGCCCGCTACACCTTC. Protein product: CASSRDRARYTF.

V and J are TRBV9 and TRBJ1-1; D remains ambiguous. Germline loops: CDR1 SGDLS, CDR2 YYNGEE. Trimming pared 4 bases from V and 0 bases from J, leaving 13 bases between. The CDR3 covers 15 residues. CDR3 protein: CASSSVTALNTEAFF. DNA of the CDR3: TGTGCCAGCAGCTCTGTTACAGCCTTGAACACTGAAGCTTTCTTT. The full variable domain, in which reference TRBV9 and TRBJ1-1 provide the parts outside the CDR3, is DSGVTQTPKHLITATGQRVTLRCSPRSGDLSVYWYQQSLDQGLQFLIQYYNGEERAKGNILERFSAQQFPDLHSELNLSSLELGDSALYFCASSSVTALNTEAFFGQGTRLTVV.

Details on this clone: Additional DNA sequences in this sample encode the identical CDR3. The chain couples TRBV20-1 to TRBJ1-2; D not resolved. V lost 6 bases and J lost 3, with 8 bases in between. The CDR3 consists of 11 residues. From germline, CDR1 is DFQATT and CDR2 SNEGSKA (reference sequence). DNA of the CDR3: TGCAGTGCCACGGGATACTATGGCTACACCTTC. Amino acids: CSATGYYGYTF.

This rearrangement joins TRBV5-1 to TRBJ2-2; 10 nucleotides line up with TRBD2. Germline V CDR1 and CDR2: SGHRS, YFSETQ. Trimming at V came to 2 bases and at J to 7 bases, leaving 14 bases not matched to a gene. This CDR3 contains 18 residues. CDR3 sequence reads: CASSLSAGGPPYLGELFF. DNA of the CDR3: TGCGCCAGCAGCTTATCAGCGGGAGGGCCACCGTACCTCGGGGAGCTGTTTTTT.

The sample holds a few counts of this clone. This chain links TRBV11-2 with TRBJ2-1; possibly TRBD2 for D (5 bases). CDR3 length: 13 amino acids. Between the trimmed V and J ends, which lost 5 bases and 6 bases, there was a span of 11 bases. Germline V lookup: CDR1 SGHAT, CDR2 FQNNGV. In DNA form, the CDR3 reads TGTGCCAGCAGCATCCGGGATGGCAATGAGCAGTTCTTC. It yields the protein CASSIRDGNEQFF.

The V gene is TRBV7-2, the J gene TRBJ2-7; 9 bases map to TRBD2. Germline lookup yields CDR1 SGHTA and CDR2 FQGNSA. The CDR3 is 15 amino acids. Losses at the gene ends were 4 bases for V and 3 bases for J; bases not matched to a gene: 7. The CDR3 nucleotides are TGTGCCAGCAGCTCACCCGGGACTAGCCTCTACGAGCAGTACTTC. It is translated as CASSSPGTSLYEQYF.

This chain joins TRBV27 and TRBJ1-4, with TRBD1 identical over 7 bases. The CDR3 is 14 amino acids. The germline gives CDR1 MNHEY, CDR2 SMNVEV (reference sequence). V shed 6 bases, J shed 4 bases, and the junction held 5 bases outside the gene matches. The CDR3 DNA reads TGTGCCAGCAGGCCGGGACAGTATAATGAAAAACTGTTTTTT. Its protein is CASRPGQYNEKLFF.

In this sample, this clone turned up a few times. The V call is TRBV7-9, the J call TRBJ1-4; tentatively, D is TRBD1 (6 bases). Germline values: CDR1 SEHNR, CDR2 FQNEAQ (reference sequence). Trimming took 4 bases from V and 8 from J, leaving 17 bases between them. The CDR3 totals 15 residues. CDR3 in DNA: TGTGCCAGCAGCTCCCTACAGGGTGAAAGAGAAAAACTGTTTTTT. Protein product: CASSSLQGEREKLFF.

This clone was found a few times. The chain combines TRBV18 with TRBJ2-1; 7 bases fit TRBD2. Germline CDR1 reads KGHSH; CDR2 reads LQKENI. The CDR3 spans 15 residues. V was clipped by 4 bases and J by 3 bases; unmatched bases: 6. The DNA for the CDR3 is TGTGCCAGCTCACGTTCTCAGCGGGACTACAATGAGCAGTTCTTC. Protein sequence: CASSRSQRDYNEQFF.

This clone was detected only a few times. The chain joins TRBV19 to TRBJ2-7, with 8 bases lining up with TRBD1. The CDR3 runs to 16 residues. V gave up 5 bases and J gave up 2 bases; unmatched junction bases: 11. Germline loops: CDR1 LNHDA, CDR2 SQIVND (reference sequence). The CDR3 sequence: CASSARGQVNTYEQYF. The CDR3 nucleotides are TGTGCCAGTAGTGCACGGGGACAGGTGAATACCTACGAGCAGTACTTC. Full variable domain (remainder filled in from reference TRBV19 and TRBJ2-7): DGGITQSPKYLFRKEGQNVTLSCEQNLNHDAMYWYRQDPGQGLRLIYYSQIVNDFQKGDIAEGYSVSREKKESFPLTVTSAQKNPTAFYLCASSARGQVNTYEQYFGPGTRLTVT.

The sample holds a few counts of this clone. The V and J genes are TRBV10-3 and TRBJ2-3; 7 nucleotides match TRBD2. Trimming removed 2 bases from V and 2 bases from J; junction bases left unmatched: 4. Germline CDR1 reads ENHRY; CDR2 reads SYGVKD. The CDR3 spans 15 residues. CDR3 DNA: TGTGCCATCAGTGAGAAGCGGGGCTCCACAGATACGCAGTATTTT. This encodes CAISEKRGSTDTQYF.

This clone appeared a few times. The V and J genes are TRBV4-2 and TRBJ2-7, with D maybe TRBD2 (5 bases). The V gene lost 0 bases and the J gene lost 6 bases, with 18 bases spanning the gap. The CDR3 totals 16 residues. The germline CDR1 and CDR2 sequences are LGHNA and YNFKEQ. CDR3 protein: CASSQDQGSGFGEQYF. The DNA for the CDR3 is TGTGCCAGCAGCCAAGATCAAGGGTCGGGGTTTGGCGAGCAGTACTTC.